Here is one TCR beta chain with its context. The time point denotes: pretreatment peripheral blood. Between 1 and 8 samples, pretreatment and on-treatment, were given by each patient. This sample is drawn from a study of PD-L1 blockade in urothelial cancer. Sequencing used immunoSEQ multiplex PCR; TCRdb keeps in-frame clones, though not all of them. The sample has about 87,000 clones, roughly 89% seen once; the top ten hold around 1.9%. V lost 0 bases and J lost 8, with 13 bases in between. The CDR3 runs 14 residues. Per germline, CDR1 SGHAT and CDR2 FQNNGV. The specimen was PBMCs, collected around atezolizumab (anti-PD-L1) treatment. The TCR was taken from a man in his 60s with urothelial cancer. V usage is TRBV11-2 and J usage is TRBJ1-2, with D possibly matching TRBD1 (6 bases). The CDR3 DNA follows: TGTGCCAGCAGCTTAGATGGGGGCCGTGGAGGCTACACCTTC. It translates to CASSLDGGRGGYTF.